What follows are 14 T cell receptor beta chains derived from one specimen sequenced in a study of T cells in Graves' hyperthyroidism and ophthalmopathy. RNA transcripts were the template for amplifying TCR beta CDR3 regions. Using the HTBI primer set, a first-round RT-PCR was run on the TCR CDR3. Each CDR3 protein is one row after TCRdb ran MiXCR on the multiplex PCR reads. The data show a few hundred thousand distinct CDR3 sequences, more than 15% seen once. Sequenced sample: blood. The receptor source for this set is a woman in her late teens or twenties with Graves' hyperthyroidism.

The J gene is TRBJ2-2, the V gene TRBV5-5; no firm D call. Germline V gene lookup returns CDR1 SGHKS and CDR2 YYEKEE (reference sequence). V dropped 0 bases and J dropped 2 bases, with 11 bases sitting between them. CDR3 length: 16 amino acids. The chain's CDR3 is CASSLALLPNTGELFF. The CDR3 DNA follows: TGTGCCAGCAGCTTGGCCCTTCTCCCCAACACCGGGGAGCTGTTTTTT.

Remarks on this clonotype: At one end, the junction sequence differs from germline, possibly due to a read error. The chain combines TRBV18 with TRBJ2-1; 12 positions agree with TRBD1. Germline CDR1 is KGHSH and CDR2 is LQKENI. The CDR3 loop spans 15 amino acids. This CDR3 reads CASSPGTGGYDEQFF. CDR3 in DNA: TGTGCCAGCTCACCGGGGACAGGGGGCTACGATGAGCAGTTCTTC.

The chain links TRBV11-2 to TRBJ2-6; D is possibly TRBD1 (5 bases). Germline V lookup: CDR1 SGHAT, CDR2 FQNNGV. Between the trimmed V and J ends, which lost 3 bases and 0 bases, there was a span of 15 bases. This CDR3 has 18 amino acids. Here the CDR3 DNA reads TGTGCCAGCAGCTTTTTTATCCAGGGCAGCTCTGGGGCCAACGTCCTGACTTTC. Translating gives CASSFFIQGSSGANVLTF.

CDR3 bases: TGTGCCAGCAGCTTATCTGGGACAGGTTTTAACTCCTACGAGCAGTACTTC. Residues: CASSLSGTGFNSYEQYF. The chain is built from TRBV7-2 and TRBJ2-7, with 8 positions matching TRBD1. CDR1 and CDR2 (germline): SGHTA, FQGNSA. CDR3 length: 17 residues. The J segment lost 0 bases and the V segment lost 2 bases, leaving 9 bases of the junction unmatched.

This clonotype was counted at least ten times. The chain combines TRBV20-1 with TRBJ2-7, with D perhaps matching TRBD1 (6 bases). CDR1 is DFQATT and CDR2 is SNEGSKA in the germline V gene (reference sequence). CDR3 length equals 13 residues. V shed 6 bases and J shed 5 bases, with 17 bases lying between them. Here the CDR3 DNA reads TGCAGTGCCCGTGCAGGGGTTATCCACGAGCAGTACTTC. Residues: CSARAGVIHEQYF.

This clonotype has ten or more counts. This chain uses TRBV9 with TRBJ1-2, with TRBD1 identical over 9 bases. Germline V gene lookup returns CDR1 SGDLS and CDR2 YYNGEE. J lost 2 bases, V lost 3 bases, and 5 bases had no gene match. This CDR3 comprises 15 residues. The DNA for the CDR3 is TGTGCCAGCAGCGAGGGACAGGGCAACAACTATGGCTACACCTTC. This translates into CASSEGQGNNYGYTF.

This clonotype was seen more than once but under ten times. This chain uses TRBV3-1 with TRBJ2-5; D call uncertain. The CDR3 has 14 residues. CDR1 is LGHDT and CDR2 is YNNKEL in the germline V gene (reference sequence). V lost 4 bases and J lost 2, with 11 bases in between. The chain's CDR3 is CASSRAMGQETQYF. The CDR3 DNA reads as TGTGCCAGCAGCCGGGCGATGGGACAAGAGACCCAGTACTTC.

This clonotype was seen a few times. The V call is TRBV7-9, the J call TRBJ2-1, with D hard to call. Germline V gene sequence: CDR1 SEHNR, CDR2 FQNEAQ (reference sequence). The CDR3 totals 13 residues. Trimming took 5 bases from V and 9 from J, leaving 14 bases between them. The CDR3 DNA sequence: TGTGCCAGCAGCCCTTGGACGAATATTGAGCAGTTCTTC. Translation gives CASSPWTNIEQFF.

This clonotype has more than one count but fewer than ten. V is TRBV7-9 and J is TRBJ2-5; 7 bases line up with TRBD1. In germline, CDR1 is SEHNR, CDR2 FQNEAQ (reference sequence). J gave up 5 bases and V 6 bases, and 9 bases lay outside the gene matches. The CDR3 covers 14 residues. The CDR3 here is CASRGGRGGETQYF. DNA for the CDR3: TGTGCCAGCAGAGGGGGCCGGGGCGGGGAGACCCAGTACTTC.

The CDR3 DNA reads as TGCAGTGCTACCCAGGGGGCAGGGGGCAGCTACGAGCAGTACTTC. Encoded protein: CSATQGAGGSYEQYF. The gene calls are TRBV20-1 and TRBJ2-7, with 8 positions matching TRBD1. Losses at the gene ends were 4 bases for V and 3 bases for J; bases not matched to a gene: 11. Per the germline V gene, CDR1 is DFQATT and CDR2 is SNEGSKA (reference sequence). The length of the CDR3 is 15 residues.

V usage is TRBV20-1 and J usage is TRBJ1-6, with D uncertain. The CDR3 sequence is 17 residues long. Germline CDR1 DFQATT, CDR2 SNEGSKA (reference sequence). V shed 6 bases and J shed 0 bases, with 18 bases lying between them. This chain's CDR3 is CSAHGGFGSSYNSPLHF. CDR3 bases: TGCAGTGCCCACGGTGGGTTTGGGAGCTCCTATAATTCACCCCTCCACTTT.

In its sample, this clonotype was seen a few times. The V call is TRBV10-2, the J call TRBJ1-1; weak D call: TRBD1 (5 bases). Germline CDR1 WSHSY, CDR2 SAAADI. The CDR3 loop spans 14 amino acids. Deletions cut 8 bases from V and 0 bases from J, with 13 bases between. The CDR3 nucleotides are TGCGCCAGCTCTGAGGGGTGGATGAACACTGAAGCTTTCTTT. Translated: CASSEGWMNTEAFF.

This clonotype occurred a few times. The rearrangement links TRBV15 to TRBJ2-7, with 7 bases identical to TRBD2. V lost 0 bases to trimming and J lost 1 base; unmatched junction nucleotides: 3. The germline V gene encodes CDR1 LNHNV and CDR2 YYDKDF (reference sequence). The length of the CDR3 is 15 residues. CDR3 loop: CATSRDPGGSYEQYF. The DNA for the CDR3 is TGTGCCACCAGCAGAGATCCGGGGGGTTCCTACGAGCAGTACTTC.

The V gene is TRBV18, the J gene TRBJ2-2, with D possibly TRBD2 on 6 matching bases. This CDR3 has 16 amino acids. Between the trimmed V and J ends, which lost 2 bases and 5 bases, there was a span of 15 bases. The germline V gene has CDR1 KGHSH and CDR2 LQKENI. The CDR3 region is CASSPVRGLPTGELFF. Written as DNA, the CDR3 is TGTGCCAGCTCACCAGTAAGGGGACTTCCGACCGGGGAGCTGTTTTTT.